A selection of T cell receptor beta chains follows, all from one sample in a study of cytomegalovirus exposure and HLA in healthy donors. Profiled with immunoSEQ multiplex PCR; TCRdb holds only in-frame clones, not every one. The sample records tens of thousands of clones, around 80% being singletons. The specimen sequenced was PBMCs. These receptors were obtained from a man aged 18 to 29 in good health and CMV-seronegative. CDR3s include the opening cysteine and the closing phenylalanine or tryptophan. A D gene is named only where the DNA matches it firmly. The size of a clone is reported for some rows only, either as once, few or many, or as a class for expanded clones.

TRBV28	-	-	TRBJ2-2	CASSKRLANTGELFF	TGTGCCAGCAGCAAGAGACTCGCGAACACCGGGGAGCTGTTTTTT
TRBV7-8	-	-	TRBJ2-5	CASSARLTQETQYF	TGTGCCAGCAGCGCTCGACTAACCCAAGAGACCCAGTACTTC
TRBV10-3	-	-	TRBJ2-1	CAISESPGVDEQFF	TGTGCCATCAGTGAGTCTCCGGGGGTTGATGAGCAGTTCTTC
TRBV10-3	-	TRBD2	TRBJ2-3	CAISTSGSSSDTQYF	TGTGCCATCAGTACTAGCGGGAGTTCGTCAGATACGCAGTATTTT
TRBV5-1	-	-	TRBJ2-3	CASSMTGTTDTQYF	TGCGCCAGCAGCATGACCGGGACTACAGATACGCAGTATTTT
TRBV6-6	-	-	TRBJ2-1	CASSNTGTEQFF	TGTGCCAGCAGCAATACTGGGACAGAGCAGTTCTTC
TRBV10-3	few	-	TRBJ2-7	CAIRKDRLDEQYF	TGTGCCATCAGGAAGGACAGATTAGACGAGCAGTACTTC
TRBV28	few	-	TRBJ1-2	CASSFGGESAGYGYTF	TGTGCCAGCAGTTTCGGGGGAGAATCGGCGGGCTATGGCTACACCTTC
TRBV6-1	-	-	TRBJ2-3	CASRPRGLDTQYF	TGTGCCAGCAGGCCCAGGGGTTTGGATACGCAGTATTTT
TRBV29-1	-	TRBD2	TRBJ2-2	CSVEGESSGRGFTGELFF	TGCAGCGTTGAAGGAGAGTCTAGCGGGAGGGGTTTCACCGGGGAGCTGTTTTTT
TRBV18	-	TRBD1	TRBJ1-2	CASSPGQGGSYGYTF	TGTGCCAGCTCACCAGGACAGGGGGGATCCTATGGCTACACCTTC
TRBV27	-	-	TRBJ2-2	CASSLANSNTGELFF	TGTGCCAGCAGTTTAGCGAACTCGAACACCGGGGAGCTGTTTTTT
TRBV5-1	-	TRBD2	TRBJ2-3	CASSEAGISTDTQYF	TGCGCCAGCAGCGAAGCGGGAATATCCACAGATACGCAGTATTTT
TRBV7-9	-	TRBD1	TRBJ2-4	CASSSQGAGNIQYF	TGTGCCAGCAGCTCACAGGGGGCCGGAAACATTCAGTACTTC
TRBV10-3	-	TRBD2	TRBJ2-1	CAITSGGAPSSYNEQFF	TGTGCCATCACTAGCGGGGGGGCCCCTAGCTCCTACAATGAGCAGTTCTTC
TRBV5-8	-	TRBD1	TRBJ1-1	CASSLGQGESGDTEAFF	TGTGCCAGCAGCTTGGGACAGGGTGAATCGGGTGACACTGAAGCTTTCTTT
TRBV4-1	once	TRBD1	TRBJ1-5	CASSQRQGAQPQHF	TGCGCCAGCAGCCAACGACAGGGGGCTCAGCCCCAGCATTTT
TRBV7-9	-	-	TRBJ1-2	CASSSGQFGYTF	TGTGCCAGCAGCAGCGGACAGTTTGGCTACACCTTC
TRBV5-8	-	-	TRBJ1-6	CASSFLNSPLHF	TGTGCCAGCAGCTTTTTAAATTCACCCCTCCACTTT